This T cell receptor beta chain came from a study of beta chain features in type 1 diabetes. General observations from the study: Any HLA-type effect on TCRB rearrangement remained unresolved here. When cDNA is sequenced, cells with high TCR expression could be over-represented.

Every single donor gave one heparinised blood draw, and these averaged approximately 120 mL. This clone was found once. The antigen is not known. The CDR3 extends over 16 amino acids. V was shortened by 7 bases and J by 5 bases, with 21 bases between the two germline ends. Germline CDR1 SGHTA, CDR2 FQGNSA. The sequenced template was cDNA made from the entire isolated RNA. The read count averaged around 3.6 million across naive, central memory and regulatory T cell samples. Sequencing used immunoSEQ multiplex PCR; TCRdb keeps in-frame clones, though not all of them. This repertoire shows 900,000 or so clones, roughly a sixth found once; its top ten account for 0.02% to 0.03%.

The clonotype originates from a woman younger than 35 in good health. The sample comprised naive CD4+ T cells from blood. This chain joins TRBV7-2 and TRBJ2-1; no clear D. CDR3 sequence reads: CASTFGRSVGNNEQFF. CDR3 in DNA: TGTGCCAGCACGTTTGGGCGAAGCGTAGGTAACAATGAGCAGTTCTTC.